Following are 23 T cell receptor beta chains from one sample sequenced in a study of type 1 regulatory T cells. TCRdb reprocessed the reads via MiXCR and lists one record per CDR3 protein. The table lists approximately 97,000 distinct CDR3 sequences, 25% to 40% of them singletons. What was sequenced was CD4+ T cells, either the whole sample or a sorted fraction (not recorded which). The receptors shown here come from a human donor in good health.

This chain connects TRBV10-3 to TRBJ2-1, with 10 bases aligning to TRBD2. J lost 8 bases, V lost 7 bases, and 5 bases had no gene match. Per germline, CDR1 ENHRY and CDR2 SYGVKD. The CDR3 has 13 residues. The CDR3 loop is CAIKAGGPYEQFF. In DNA, the CDR3 is TGTGCCATCAAAGCGGGAGGGCCTTATGAGCAGTTCTTC.

This clonotype was seen a few times. The V call is TRBV7-8, the J call TRBJ1-5; no clear D. This CDR3 is built from 14 residues. Between the trimmed V and J ends, which lost 3 bases and 5 bases, there was a span of 11 bases. Germline CDR1 is SGHVS and CDR2 is FQNEAQ. The CDR3: CASSFVSSDQPQHF. CDR3 nucleotide sequence: TGTGCCAGCAGCTTCGTGTCGTCTGATCAGCCCCAGCATTTT.

CDR3 coding DNA: TGTGCCACCAGTGACTCCCGGGACAGGGGTCCCTACGAGCAGTACTTC. The encoded protein is CATSDSRDRGPYEQYF. This chain connects TRBV24-1 to TRBJ2-7; 10 nucleotides line up with TRBD1. Germline V gene data show CDR1 as KGHDR and CDR2 as SFDVKD. The CDR3 length is 16 residues. After removal of 4 bases from V and 2 bases from J, the junction contained 7 bases not matched to a gene.

There are a few counts of this clonotype. At one end, the junction sequence differs from germline, possibly due to a read error. The V call is TRBV2, the J call TRBJ1-1; D unclear. Germline V gene data show CDR1 as SNHLY and CDR2 as FYNNEI. This CDR3 contains 13 residues. The CDR3: CASTWTENTEAFF. CDR3 coding DNA: TGTGCCAGCACGTGGACTGAGAACACCGAAGCTTTCTTT.

This clonotype was observed many times. The J gene is TRBJ2-2, the V gene TRBV10-3, with TRBD1 matching 7 bases. V lost 4 bases, J lost 5 bases, and 10 bases stayed unmatched. The CDR3 runs to 16 residues. The V gene's germline CDR1 is ENHRY and CDR2 SYGVKD. CDR3 residues: CAISAAGGSLTGELFF. Here the CDR3 DNA reads TGTGCCATCAGTGCGGCAGGGGGATCCTTAACCGGGGAGCTGTTTTTT.

As DNA, the CDR3 is TGTGCCAGCAGTAGGGACAGCGTGGCGGAGGGCAATTCACCCCTCCACTTT. Translation: CASSRDSVAEGNSPLHF. The gene calls are TRBV27 and TRBJ1-6; 7 nucleotides agree with TRBD1. The CDR3 covers 17 residues. Germline V gene data show CDR1 as MNHEY and CDR2 as SMNVEV (reference sequence). Trimming at V came to 5 bases and at J to 7 bases, leaving 14 bases not matched to a gene.

The chain recombines TRBV14 with TRBJ2-1; tentative D call: TRBD2 (6 bases). Germline CDR1 reads SGHDN; CDR2 reads FVKESK. Trimming pared 0 bases from V and 0 bases from J, leaving 15 bases between. The CDR3 extends over 18 amino acids. This CDR3 is CASSQDKGGIRSYNEQFF. CDR3 nucleotide sequence: TGTGCCAGCAGCCAAGATAAGGGCGGGATTCGCTCCTACAATGAGCAGTTCTTC. The whole variable domain, remainder taken from reference TRBV14 and TRBJ2-1, is EAGVTQFPSHSVIEKGQTVTLRCDPISGHDNLYWYRRVMGKEIKFLLHFVKESKQDESGMPNNRFLAERTGGTYSTLKVQPAELEDSGVYFCASSQDKGGIRSYNEQFFGPGTRLTVL.

The gene calls are TRBV19 and TRBJ1-5; D ambiguous. This CDR3 spans 16 amino acids. Per germline, CDR1 LNHDA and CDR2 SQIVND (reference sequence). Between the trimmed V and J ends, which lost 5 bases and 2 bases, there was a span of 16 bases. The CDR3 DNA reads as TGTGCCAGTAGTCTCGGTCCCCCTCGGGGCAATCAGCCCCAGCATTTT. It yields the protein CASSLGPPRGNQPQHF.

This clonotype was picked up a small number of times. The rearrangement joins TRBV19 to TRBJ2-1; unclear D gene. The germline V and J ends were trimmed by 4 bases and 4 bases, with 2 bases remaining between them. Per germline, CDR1 LNHDA and CDR2 SQIVND (reference sequence). This CDR3 is 11 amino acids long. CDR3 in amino acids: CASSNYNEQFF. The CDR3 coding sequence is TGTGCCAGTAGTAATTACAATGAGCAGTTCTTC.

V is TRBV5-1 and J is TRBJ2-5, with 12 bases lining up with TRBD2. The CDR3 is made up of 17 amino acids. Germline trimming cut 4 bases from V and 5 bases from J; bases unmatched to any gene: 12. Germline-derived CDR1 and CDR2 are SGHRS and YFSETQ. CDR3 in amino acids: CASSVTLAGGPRETQYF. Written as DNA, the CDR3 is TGCGCCAGCAGCGTCACCCTAGCGGGAGGGCCCCGGGAGACCCAGTACTTC.

The chain is built from TRBV20-1 and TRBJ2-1; TRBD2 matches at 13 bases. The CDR3 is made up of 13 amino acids. Trimming cost V 6 bases and J 7 bases; bases outside gene matches: 3. The germline V gene has CDR1 DFQATT and CDR2 SNEGSKA (reference sequence). The CDR3 region has the DNA TGCAGTGCAAGGACTAGCGGGAGTAATGAGCAGTTCTTC. It translates to CSARTSGSNEQFF.

The CDR3 region is CASSLPLAGEVEQYF. CDR3 DNA sequence: TGCGCCAGCAGCTTACCACTAGCGGGAGAAGTCGAGCAGTACTTC. J is TRBJ2-7 and V is TRBV5-1; TRBD2 aligns across 11 bases. CDR1 and CDR2 (germline): SGHRS, YFSETQ. The trim removed 2 bases at V and 6 bases at J, leaving 7 bases unmatched. This CDR3 has 15 amino acids.

This clonotype was seen only a few times. The chain has TRBV5-1 and TRBJ2-1; maybe TRBD1 (5 bases). The ends were cut back, 5 bases at V and 6 bases at J, with 18 bases in the middle. The CDR3 consists of 15 residues. Germline V gene data show CDR1 as SGHRS and CDR2 as YFSETQ. The CDR3 loop reads CASRKDQGYGNEQFF. The CDR3 nucleotides read TGCGCCAGCAGGAAGGACCAGGGCTACGGCAATGAGCAGTTCTTC.

This clonotype has just one count. V is TRBV28 and J is TRBJ2-7, with 9 bases aligning to TRBD2. This CDR3 comprises 13 residues. Germline lookup yields CDR1 MDHEN and CDR2 SYDVKM. Trimming cost V 4 bases and J 7 bases; bases outside gene matches: 5. The CDR3 here is CASSSPTSGEQYF. The CDR3 DNA follows: TGTGCCAGCAGTTCTCCGACTAGCGGAGAGCAGTACTTC.

In its sample, this clonotype was seen a few times. The chain employs TRBV7-2 and TRBJ2-3; 8 bases agree with TRBD2. The CDR3 has 16 amino acids. Germline trimming cut 3 bases from V and 5 bases from J; bases unmatched to any gene: 10. Germline CDR1 is SGHTA and CDR2 is FQGNSA. The chain's CDR3 is CASSFFSSGLGDTQYF. CDR3 sequence (DNA): TGTGCCAGCAGCTTTTTTTCTAGCGGGCTAGGAGATACGCAGTATTTT.

The genes are TRBV20-1 and TRBJ2-7, with D perhaps TRBD1 (5 bases). Per germline, CDR1 DFQATT and CDR2 SNEGSKA (reference sequence). The CDR3 extends over 14 amino acids. Between the trimmed V and J ends, which lost 3 bases and 6 bases, there was a span of 18 bases. The CDR3 coding sequence is TGCAGTGCTAGTTTGGGGCGATTGCGCGGCGAGCAGTACTTC. Protein: CSASLGRLRGEQYF.

The J gene is TRBJ2-5, the V gene TRBV3-1; D call uncertain. Trimming pared 2 bases from V and 3 bases from J, leaving 7 bases between. Germline assignment: CDR1 LGHDT and CDR2 YNNKEL (reference sequence). CDR3 size: 13 residues. The CDR3 nucleotides are TGTGCCAGCAGCCAACGACGGAAAGAGACCCAGTACTTC. Protein sequence: CASSQRRKETQYF.

The rearrangement uses TRBV29-1 and TRBJ2-3; D may correspond to TRBD1 or TRBD2 (5 bases each). Germline CDR1 and CDR2: SQVTM and ANQGSEA. Trimming stripped 5 bases from V and 4 bases from J, with 10 bases between. The length of the CDR3 is 12 residues. CDR3 bases: TGCAGCGTTCCAGAGGGGTCAGATACGCAGTATTTT. This gives the protein CSVPEGSDTQYF.

The chain couples TRBV7-9 to TRBJ1-2; D gene unclear. This CDR3 spans 15 amino acids. The V end lost 1 base, the J end lost 2 bases, and 11 bases lay between the germline ends. CDR1 and CDR2 from the germline V gene are SEHNR and FQNEAQ (reference sequence). CDR3 coding DNA: TGTGCCAGCAGCTTAGGGGGAGGTTGGAACTATGGCTACACCTTC. Protein product: CASSLGGGWNYGYTF.

In its sample, this clonotype was seen a few times. J is TRBJ2-1 and V is TRBV19, with a possible D match to TRBD2 (6 bases). The CDR3 runs to 13 residues. Per germline, CDR1 LNHDA and CDR2 SQIVND (reference sequence). V gave up 4 bases and J gave up 9 bases, with 13 bases separating them. The CDR3 region has the DNA TGTGCCAGTAGTACACGGGACTCTGGTGAGCAGTTCTTC. This codes for CASSTRDSGEQFF.

This clonotype was picked up a small number of times. The chain couples TRBV3-1 to TRBJ2-1; D unresolved. Germline V gives CDR1 LGHDT, CDR2 YNNKEL (reference sequence). The V and J ends lost 4 bases and 5 bases respectively, with 9 bases between them. CDR3 size: 13 residues. CDR3: CASSRRRNNEQFF. Written as DNA, the CDR3 is TGTGCCAGCAGCCGCAGACGAAACAATGAGCAGTTCTTC.

The rearrangement uses TRBV4-3 and TRBJ2-7; 8 nucleotides align to TRBD2. Germline V lookup: CDR1 LGHNA, CDR2 YSLEER. The CDR3 consists of 17 residues. V was clipped by 3 bases and J by 2 bases; unmatched bases: 12. The CDR3, as DNA: TGCGCCAGCAGCCACCGTCCCGGGACTAGGGGAGCCTACGAGCAGTACTTC. It yields the protein CASSHRPGTRGAYEQYF.

This chain uses TRBV19 with TRBJ1-5; D not certain. Germline values: CDR1 LNHDA, CDR2 SQIVND (reference sequence). CDR3 length: 14 amino acids. The ends were cut back, 4 bases at V and 0 bases at J, with 7 bases in the middle. CDR3 protein: CASSTGVSNQPQHF. The CDR3 nucleotides read TGTGCCAGTAGTACCGGGGTTAGCAATCAGCCCCAGCATTTT.